The 21 T cell receptor beta chains below come from one sample, sequenced in a study of Graves' ophthalmopathy and Graves' hyperthyroidism. Amplification from RNA transcripts yielded the TCR beta CDR3 regions. An initial RT-PCR round employing HTBI primers preceded a second-round multiplex PCR. Using its own MiXCR run on the multiplex PCR reads, TCRdb lists one record per CDR3 protein. The sample has more than 300,000 distinct CDR3 sequences, about a sixth seen once; the top ten hold 2% to 2.5%. Source material: peripheral blood. The receptor set was obtained from an adult woman with stable Graves' hyperthyroidism.

This clonotype appeared a few times. V is TRBV29-1 and J is TRBJ2-7; 10 bases are a match to TRBD2. Losses at the gene ends were 4 bases for V and 4 bases for J; bases not matched to a gene: 7. Germline lookup yields CDR1 SQVTM and CDR2 ANQGSEA. The CDR3 runs 14 residues. CDR3 loop: CSVGPSGSIYEQYF. The CDR3 bases are TGCAGCGTTGGTCCTAGCGGGAGTATTTACGAGCAGTACTTC.

Ten or more counts support this clonotype. DNA for the CDR3: TGTGCCAGCAGCTTAGACGGAATGAACACTGAAGCTTTCTTT. Translating gives CASSLDGMNTEAFF. The chain employs TRBV7-2 and TRBJ1-1; D is unclear. Germline CDR1 SGHTA, CDR2 FQGNSA. The ends were cut back, 1 base at V and 0 bases at J, with 6 bases in the middle. This CDR3 is 14 amino acids long.

This clonotype showed up just a few times. The chain carries TRBV20-1 and TRBJ1-2, with 8 positions matching TRBD1. The V segment lost 0 bases and the J segment 3 bases; nucleotides outside the gene matches: 3. There are 14 residues in the CDR3. The germline V gene encodes CDR1 DFQATT and CDR2 SNEGSKA (reference sequence). In nucleotides, the CDR3 is TGCAGTGCTAGAGATCAGGGGGCGGACTATGGCTACACCTTC. Translation gives CSARDQGADYGYTF.

This rearrangement joins TRBV3-1 to TRBJ1-2, with 9 bases that match TRBD1. Germline CDR1 and CDR2: LGHDT and YNNKEL (reference sequence). V was pared by 3 bases and J by 6 bases, with 5 bases of the junction left unmatched. The CDR3 loop spans 14 amino acids. The CDR3 bases are TGTGCCAGCAGCCACGCCGACAGGGGGAATGGCTACACCTTC. Protein sequence: CASSHADRGNGYTF. Variable domain in full (rest from reference TRBV3-1 and TRBJ1-2): DTAVSQTPKYLVTQMGNDKSIKCEQNLGHDTMYWYKQDSKKFLKIMFSYNNKELIINETVPNRFSPKSPDKAHLNLHINSLELGDSAVYFCASSHADRGNGYTFGSGTRLTVV.

At least ten counts were recorded for this clonotype. The chain employs TRBV12-5 and TRBJ2-2; 7 bases map to TRBD2. The J segment lost 6 bases and the V segment lost 6 bases, leaving 25 bases of the junction unmatched. CDR3 length: 20 residues. Germline assignment: CDR1 LGHNT and CDR2 FRNRAP. The CDR3 coding sequence is TGTGCTAGTGGAAAGGGTTCGGGGGGAGAATTATTTCGTGGGTCCGGGGAGCTGTTTTTT. Protein product: CASGKGSGGELFRGSGELFF.

This clonotype was counted ten times or more. V usage is TRBV5-1 and J usage is TRBJ2-2; no definite D call. The CDR3 runs 14 residues. Trimming left V 7 bases short and J 4 bases short, with 14 bases between. CDR1 SGHRS and CDR2 YFSETQ come from the germline V gene. As DNA, the CDR3 is TGCGCCAGCCACCCTCTTCTGGGCACCGGGGAGCTGTTTTTT. Translated, it gives CASHPLLGTGELFF.

Many counts were recorded for this clonotype. This rearrangement joins TRBV19 to TRBJ1-5, with 10 positions matching TRBD1. V trimming: 6 bases; J trimming: 1 base; junction bases outside the gene matches: 3. Looked up from germline, CDR1 is LNHDA and CDR2 is SQIVND (reference sequence). The CDR3 has 15 residues. The CDR3 sequence: CASSDRGLSNQPQHF. Written as DNA, the CDR3 is TGTGCCAGTAGCGACAGGGGGCTAAGCAATCAGCCCCAGCATTTT.

The table lists this clonotype with many counts. The chain links TRBV19 to TRBJ2-7; 7 nucleotides line up with TRBD1. Trimming cost V 9 bases and J 2 bases; bases outside gene matches: 10. CDR3 length equals 14 residues. Germline V CDR1 and CDR2: LNHDA, SQIVND (reference sequence). CDR3 in amino acids: CASGYSGQTYEQYF. The DNA for the CDR3 is TGTGCCAGCGGATACTCGGGACAGACCTACGAGCAGTACTTC.

This clonotype was seen repeatedly, ten times or more. The chain recombines TRBV19 with TRBJ1-2, with D unresolved. The CDR3 contains 11 residues. CDR1 LNHDA and CDR2 SQIVND come from the germline V gene (reference sequence). Trimming left V 5 bases short and J 4 bases short, with 5 bases between. CDR3 sequence reads: CASSFIYGYTF. The CDR3 region has the DNA TGTGCCAGTAGTTTCATCTATGGCTACACCTTC.

About this clonotype: An end of the junction differs from the germline gene, which may be a read error. The chain is built from TRBV5-1 and TRBJ2-7; TRBD1 aligns across 10 bases. From germline, CDR1 is SGHRS and CDR2 YFSETQ. This CDR3 is 14 amino acids long. CDR3 DNA: TGCGCCATCAGCCACCGGGACAGGGGCTACGAGCAGTACTTC. Its protein product is CAISHRDRGYEQYF.

Ten or more counts support this clonotype. The genes are TRBV2 and TRBJ2-2; D is possibly TRBD2 (5 bases). The CDR3 length is 11 residues. V gave up 8 bases and J gave up 5 bases, with 6 bases separating them. Per the germline V gene, CDR1 is SNHLY and CDR2 is FYNNEI. The CDR3 bases are TGTGCCAGCGGGGAGACCGGGGAGCTGTTTTTT. Protein: CASGETGELFF.

The table lists this clonotype with a few counts. The genes are TRBV3-1 and TRBJ2-5, with TRBD2 matching over 9 bases. In germline, CDR1 is LGHDT, CDR2 YNNKEL (reference sequence). With V trimmed by 3 bases and J by 5 bases, 10 bases remained unmatched. This CDR3 comprises 16 residues. In DNA, the CDR3 is TGTGCCAGCAGCCAGGCTGTCAGCGGGGGGAGTGAGACCCAGTACTTC. Translation: CASSQAVSGGSETQYF.

This clonotype has only a few counts. The rearrangement uses TRBV5-1 and TRBJ1-2; 8 nucleotides agree with TRBD1. Losses at the gene ends were 4 bases for V and 6 bases for J; bases not matched to a gene: 11. From germline, CDR1 is SGHRS and CDR2 YFSETQ. The CDR3 is made up of 15 amino acids. CDR3 nucleotide sequence: TGCGCCAGCAGCCTCCGGACAGGGCTTCCTGATGGCTACACCTTC. This encodes CASSLRTGLPDGYTF.

This clonotype was picked up many times. The V call is TRBV11-2, the J call TRBJ2-7; TRBD1 aligns across 9 bases. The length of the CDR3 is 17 residues. The trim removed 2 bases at V and 3 bases at J, leaving 11 bases unmatched. Germline V lookup: CDR1 SGHAT, CDR2 FQNNGV. CDR3 sequence reads: CASSLRDRDGRGYEQYF. The CDR3 bases are TGTGCCAGCAGCTTAAGGGACAGGGATGGAAGAGGCTACGAGCAGTACTTC.

The chain employs TRBV24-1 and TRBJ1-2; 8 bases are shared with TRBD1. With 7 bases clipped from V and 4 bases from J, the junction kept 10 bases outside the gene matches. CDR1 and CDR2 from the germline V gene are KGHDR and SFDVKD. The CDR3 runs 15 residues. CDR3 amino acids: CATSDAGTGGYGYTF. CDR3 DNA: TGTGCCACCAGCGATGCCGGGACAGGTGGCTATGGCTACACCTTC.

The sample holds many counts of this clonotype. A clone one base away is much larger, so this may be a read error. This chain joins TRBV11-2 and TRBJ1-1; no clear D gene. CDR3 size: 13 residues. Trimming took 5 bases from V and 1 from J, leaving 8 bases between them. Germline V gives CDR1 SGHAT, CDR2 FQNNGV. Here the CDR3 DNA reads TGTGCCAGCAGCCCGACCACGAACACTGAAGCTTTCTTT. Its protein product is CASSPTTNTEAFF.

This clonotype was observed at least ten times. This chain joins TRBV11-1 and TRBJ2-6; weak D call: TRBD2 (6 bases). The CDR3 sequence is 16 residues long. V shed 2 bases and J shed 1 base, with 9 bases lying between them. Germline values: CDR1 SGHAT, CDR2 FQDESV (reference sequence). DNA of the CDR3: TGTGCCAGCAGCTTACTAGGGACTTCTGGGGCCAACGTCCTGACTTTC. This sequence encodes CASSLLGTSGANVLTF.

J is TRBJ2-2 and V is TRBV6-2 or TRBV6-3; 14 bases line up with TRBD2. V shed 5 bases and J 7 bases; nucleotides not matched to a gene: 6. The CDR3 is 16 residues long. Germline V gene data show CDR1 as MNHEY and CDR2 as SVGEGT. DNA of the CDR3: TGTGCCAGCAGTGGGACTAGCGGGAGTTACGTCGGGGAGCTGTTTTTT. Its translation is CASSGTSGSYVGELFF.

The chain couples TRBV19 to TRBJ1-2; D is unclear. The germline gives CDR1 LNHDA, CDR2 SQIVND (reference sequence). Trimming shortened V by 3 bases and J by 1 base, and 9 bases separated the two germline ends. The CDR3 is made up of 14 amino acids. The DNA of the CDR3 is TGTGCCAGTAGTATTAAGGGATATAACTATGGCTACACCTTC. As protein: CASSIKGYNYGYTF. Full variable domain (rest looked up from reference TRBV19 and TRBJ1-2): DGGITQSPKYLFRKEGQNVTLSCEQNLNHDAMYWYRQDPGQGLRLIYYSQIVNDFQKGDIAEGYSVSREKKESFPLTVTSAQKNPTAFYLCASSIKGYNYGYTFGSGTRLTVV.

This clonotype came up many times. As DNA, the CDR3 is TGTGCCAGCAGCCAAGGACTAGCGGGAGGCACCGGGGAGCTGTTTTTT. Translation: CASSQGLAGGTGELFF. The gene calls are TRBV3-1 and TRBJ2-2, with 13 bases that match TRBD2. The V and J ends lost 1 base and 4 bases, in that order; junction bases with no gene match: 0. The CDR3 is made up of 16 amino acids. Germline V gene data show CDR1 as LGHDT and CDR2 as YNNKEL (reference sequence).

This clonotype has a count of ten or more. The V gene is TRBV25-1, the J gene TRBJ1-2; 7 bases are shared with TRBD1. CDR1 and CDR2 from the germline V gene are MGHDK and SYGVNS. Trimming took 4 bases from V and 4 from J; bases not matched to a gene: 6. This CDR3 region has 14 residues. CDR3 protein: CASSATTGSYGYTF. The CDR3 region has the DNA TGTGCCAGCAGTGCGACGACAGGGTCCTATGGCTACACCTTC.